One and the same sample provided the 2 T cell receptor beta chains below, sequenced in a study of shared clonotypes between healthy human individuals. Produced via immunoSEQ multiplex PCR; TCRdb's table is partial and in-frame only. This sample has roughly 1 million clones, with approximately 80% found just once. The source material was memory CD4+ T cells from PBMCs. The sample's subset: CD45RA-negative fraction. The receptor source for this set is a man between 18 and 29 years old in good health. Some clones in this sample may be carry-over from other donors' samples.

V gene TRBV5-1 combines with J gene TRBJ2-7, with TRBD2 matching over 8 bases. This CDR3 region has 14 residues. Trimming at V came to 4 bases and at J to 6 bases, leaving 9 bases not matched to a gene. The V gene's germline CDR1 is SGHRS and CDR2 YFSETQ. The DNA of the CDR3 is TGCGCCAGCAGCCCAACTAGCGGCGTCCTCGAGCAGTACTTC. Encoded protein: CASSPTSGVLEQYF.

This sequence joins TRBV29-1 and TRBJ2-3; weak D call: TRBD1 (5 bases). Germline V gene sequence: CDR1 SQVTM, CDR2 ANQGSEA. The CDR3 is 13 residues long. Trimming pared 8 bases from V and 3 bases from J, leaving 15 bases between. The CDR3 loop reads CSHDKGLTDTQYF. CDR3 nucleotide sequence: TGCAGCCACGACAAGGGGTTGACAGATACGCAGTATTTT.